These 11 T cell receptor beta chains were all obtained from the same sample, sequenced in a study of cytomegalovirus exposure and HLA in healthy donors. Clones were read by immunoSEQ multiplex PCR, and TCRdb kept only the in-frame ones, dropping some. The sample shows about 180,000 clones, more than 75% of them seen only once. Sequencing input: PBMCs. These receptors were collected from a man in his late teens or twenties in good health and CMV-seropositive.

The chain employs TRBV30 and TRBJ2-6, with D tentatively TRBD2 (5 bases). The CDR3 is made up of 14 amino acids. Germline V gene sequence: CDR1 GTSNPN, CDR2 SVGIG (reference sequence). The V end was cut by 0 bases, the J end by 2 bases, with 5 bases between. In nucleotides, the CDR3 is TGTGCCTGGAGTGTCGGGGCTGGGGCCAACGTCCTGACTTTC. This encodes CAWSVGAGANVLTF. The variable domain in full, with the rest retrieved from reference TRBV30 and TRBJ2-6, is SQTIHQWPATLVQPVGSPLSLECTVEGTSNPNLYWYRQAAGRGLQLLFYSVGIGQISSEVPQNLSASRPQDRQFILSSKKLLLSDSGFYLCAWSVGAGANVLTFGAGSRLTVL.

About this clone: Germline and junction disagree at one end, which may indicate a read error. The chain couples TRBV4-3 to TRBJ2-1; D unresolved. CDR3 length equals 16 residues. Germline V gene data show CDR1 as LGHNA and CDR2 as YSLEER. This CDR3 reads CASSKDYRGSYNEQFF. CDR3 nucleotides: TGCGCCAGCAGCAAAGATTACCGAGGCTCCTACAATGAGCAGTTCTTC.

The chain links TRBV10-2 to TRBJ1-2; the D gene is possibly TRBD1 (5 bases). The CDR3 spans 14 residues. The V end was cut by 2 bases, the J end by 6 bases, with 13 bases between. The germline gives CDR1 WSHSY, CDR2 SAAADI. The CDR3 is CASSETTGLNGYTF. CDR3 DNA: TGCGCCAGCAGTGAGACCACAGGTTTGAATGGCTACACCTTC.

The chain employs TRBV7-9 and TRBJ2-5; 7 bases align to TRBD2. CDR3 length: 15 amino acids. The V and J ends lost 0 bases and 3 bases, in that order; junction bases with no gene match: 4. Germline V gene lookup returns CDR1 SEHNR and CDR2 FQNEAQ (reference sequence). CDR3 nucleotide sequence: TGTGCCAGCAGCTTAGCGAGACGGGGGGAAGAGACCCAGTACTTC. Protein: CASSLARRGEETQYF.

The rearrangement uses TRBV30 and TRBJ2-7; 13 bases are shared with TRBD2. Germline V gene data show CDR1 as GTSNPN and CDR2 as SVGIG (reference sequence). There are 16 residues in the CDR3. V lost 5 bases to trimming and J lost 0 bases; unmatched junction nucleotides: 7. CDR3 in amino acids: CAWSWTSGGYSYEQYF. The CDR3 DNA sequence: TGTGCCTGGTCATGGACTAGCGGGGGATACTCCTACGAGCAGTACTTC. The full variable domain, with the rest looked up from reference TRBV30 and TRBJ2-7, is SQTIHQWPATLVQPVGSPLSLECTVEGTSNPNLYWYRQAAGRGLQLLFYSVGIGQISSEVPQNLSASRPQDRQFILSSKKLLLSDSGFYLCAWSWTSGGYSYEQYFGPGTRLTVT.

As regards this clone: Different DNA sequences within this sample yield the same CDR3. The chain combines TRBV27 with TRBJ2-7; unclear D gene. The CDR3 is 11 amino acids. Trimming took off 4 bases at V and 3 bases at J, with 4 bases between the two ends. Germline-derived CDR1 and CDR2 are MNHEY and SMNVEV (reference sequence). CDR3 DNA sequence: TGTGCCAGCAGTTCAGGCTACGAGCAGTACTTC. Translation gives CASSSGYEQYF.

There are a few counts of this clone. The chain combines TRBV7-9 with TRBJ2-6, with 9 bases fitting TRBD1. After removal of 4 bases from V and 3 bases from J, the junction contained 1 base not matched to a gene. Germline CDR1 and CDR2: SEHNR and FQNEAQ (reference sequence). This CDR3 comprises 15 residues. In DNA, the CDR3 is TGTGCCAGCAGCTGGACAGGGGTTGGGGCCAACGTCCTGACTTTC. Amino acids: CASSWTGVGANVLTF.

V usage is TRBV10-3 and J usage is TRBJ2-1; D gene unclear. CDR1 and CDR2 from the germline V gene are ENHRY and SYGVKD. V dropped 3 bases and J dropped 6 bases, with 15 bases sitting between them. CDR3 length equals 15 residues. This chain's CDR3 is CAISEGVSPLNEQFF. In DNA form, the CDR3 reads TGTGCCATCAGTGAAGGTGTTAGCCCCCTCAATGAGCAGTTCTTC.

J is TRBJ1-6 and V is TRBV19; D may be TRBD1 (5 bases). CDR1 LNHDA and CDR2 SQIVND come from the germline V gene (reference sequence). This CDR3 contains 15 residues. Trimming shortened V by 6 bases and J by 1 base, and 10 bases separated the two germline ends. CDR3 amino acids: CASRGGVSYNSPLHF. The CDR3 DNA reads TGTGCCAGTAGGGGAGGGGTTTCCTATAATTCACCCCTCCACTTT.

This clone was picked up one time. The CDR3 DNA reads as TGCAGCGTCTATGGGACTAGCGACAGTTACGAGCAGTACTTC. It translates to CSVYGTSDSYEQYF. This chain uses TRBV29-1 with TRBJ2-7, with 10 bases aligning to TRBD2. Germline V gene sequence: CDR1 SQVTM, CDR2 ANQGSEA. The CDR3 extends over 14 amino acids. After removal of 6 bases from V and 4 bases from J, the junction contained 9 bases not matched to a gene.

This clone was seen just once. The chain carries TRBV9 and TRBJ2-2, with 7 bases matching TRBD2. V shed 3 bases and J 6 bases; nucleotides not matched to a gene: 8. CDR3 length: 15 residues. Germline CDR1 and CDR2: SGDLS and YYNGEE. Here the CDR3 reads CASSAWEGRAGELFF. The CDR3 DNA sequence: TGTGCCAGCAGCGCATGGGAGGGGCGCGCCGGGGAGCTGTTTTTT.